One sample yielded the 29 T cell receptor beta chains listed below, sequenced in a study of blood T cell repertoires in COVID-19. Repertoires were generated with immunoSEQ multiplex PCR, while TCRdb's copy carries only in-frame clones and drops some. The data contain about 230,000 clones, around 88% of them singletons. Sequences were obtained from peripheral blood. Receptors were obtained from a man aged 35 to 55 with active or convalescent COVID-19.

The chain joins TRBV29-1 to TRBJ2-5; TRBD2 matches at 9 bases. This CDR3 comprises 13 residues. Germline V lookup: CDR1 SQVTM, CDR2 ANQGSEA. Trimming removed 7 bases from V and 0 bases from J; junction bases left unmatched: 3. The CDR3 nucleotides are TGCAGCGCCGGGACTAGCTACCAAGAGACCCAGTACTTC. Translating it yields CSAGTSYQETQYF.

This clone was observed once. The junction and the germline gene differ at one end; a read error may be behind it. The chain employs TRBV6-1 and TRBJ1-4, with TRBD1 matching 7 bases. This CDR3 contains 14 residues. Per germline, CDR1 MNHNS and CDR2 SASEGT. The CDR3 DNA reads TGTGCCAGCAGGGAAGACAGGGTGGTCGAAAAACTGTTTTTT. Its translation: CASREDRVVEKLFF.

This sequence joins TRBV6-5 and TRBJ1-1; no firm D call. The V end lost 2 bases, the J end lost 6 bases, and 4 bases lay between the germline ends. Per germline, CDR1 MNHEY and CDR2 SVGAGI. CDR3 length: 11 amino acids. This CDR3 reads CASSYEAEAFF. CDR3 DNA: TGTGCCAGCAGTTACGAGGCTGAAGCTTTCTTT.

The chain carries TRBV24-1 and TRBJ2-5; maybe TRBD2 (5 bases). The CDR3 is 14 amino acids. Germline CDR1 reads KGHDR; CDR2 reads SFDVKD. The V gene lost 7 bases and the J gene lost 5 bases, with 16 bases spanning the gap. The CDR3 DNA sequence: TGTGCCACCAGGGCCGAGGGTCCGTGGGAGACCCAGTACTTC. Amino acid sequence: CATRAEGPWETQYF.

Here the CDR3 DNA reads TGTGCCAGTAGTATTAGAATTCTGGACAGTCTGAACACTGAAGCTTTCTTT. Protein: CASSIRILDSLNTEAFF. V and J are TRBV19 and TRBJ1-1; possible D gene TRBD1, 6 bases. CDR1 is LNHDA, CDR2 SQIVND, per germline (reference sequence). V was pared by 3 bases and J by 0 bases, with 17 bases between. This CDR3 has 17 amino acids.

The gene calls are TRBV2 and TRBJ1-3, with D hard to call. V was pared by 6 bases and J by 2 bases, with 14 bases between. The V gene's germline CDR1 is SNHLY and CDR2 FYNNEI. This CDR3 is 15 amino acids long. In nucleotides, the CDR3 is TGTGCCAGCAGCGATCGAGGTTTCACTGGAAACACCATATATTTT. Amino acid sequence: CASSDRGFTGNTIYF.

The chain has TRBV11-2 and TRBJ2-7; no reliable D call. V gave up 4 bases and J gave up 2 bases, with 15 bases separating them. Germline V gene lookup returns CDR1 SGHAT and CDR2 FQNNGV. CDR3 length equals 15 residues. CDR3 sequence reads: CASSSASRLPYEQYF. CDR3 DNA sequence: TGTGCCAGCAGCTCCGCGTCTAGGCTGCCCTACGAGCAGTACTTC.

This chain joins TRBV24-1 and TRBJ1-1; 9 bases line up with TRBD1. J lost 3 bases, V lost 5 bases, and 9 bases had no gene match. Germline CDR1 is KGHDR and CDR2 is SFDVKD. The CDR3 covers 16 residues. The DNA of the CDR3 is TGTGCCACCAGTGGAGGACAGGGGCTTACGGACACTGAAGCTTTCTTT. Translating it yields CATSGGQGLTDTEAFF.

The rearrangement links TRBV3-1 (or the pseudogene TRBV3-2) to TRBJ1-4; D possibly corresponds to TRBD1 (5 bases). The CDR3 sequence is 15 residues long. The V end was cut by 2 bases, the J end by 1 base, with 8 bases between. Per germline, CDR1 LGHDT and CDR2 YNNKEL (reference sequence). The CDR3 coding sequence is TGTGCCAGCAGCCAATCCAGGGTAACTAATGAAAAACTGTTTTTT. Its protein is CASSQSRVTNEKLFF.

CDR3 in amino acids: CASSFLNTEAFF. DNA for the CDR3: TGTGCCAGCAGCTTTCTGAACACTGAAGCTTTCTTT. The chain couples TRBV12-3 or TRBV12-4 to TRBJ1-1; D unresolved. Trimming took off 6 bases at V and 0 bases at J, with 5 bases between the two ends. This CDR3 region has 12 residues.

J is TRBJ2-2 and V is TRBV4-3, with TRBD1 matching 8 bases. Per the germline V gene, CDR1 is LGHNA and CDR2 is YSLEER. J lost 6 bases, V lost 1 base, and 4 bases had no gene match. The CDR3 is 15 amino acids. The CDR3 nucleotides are TGCGCCAGCAGCCAAGGACAGGGGAGCCCCGGGGAGCTGTTTTTT. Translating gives CASSQGQGSPGELFF.

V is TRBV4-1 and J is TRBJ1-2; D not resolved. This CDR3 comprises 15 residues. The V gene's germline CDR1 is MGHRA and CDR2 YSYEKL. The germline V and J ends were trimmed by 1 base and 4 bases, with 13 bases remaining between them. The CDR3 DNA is TGCGCCAGCAGCCAAGGCCTCCAGCGCGGCTATGGCTACACCTTC. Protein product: CASSQGLQRGYGYTF.

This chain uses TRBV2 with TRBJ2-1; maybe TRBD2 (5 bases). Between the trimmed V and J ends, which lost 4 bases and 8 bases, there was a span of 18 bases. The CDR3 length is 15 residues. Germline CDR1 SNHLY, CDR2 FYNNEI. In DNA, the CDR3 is TGTGCCAGCAGTGGAGGAGGACTTCTGAGCTATGAGCAGTTCTTC. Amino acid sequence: CASSGGGLLSYEQFF.

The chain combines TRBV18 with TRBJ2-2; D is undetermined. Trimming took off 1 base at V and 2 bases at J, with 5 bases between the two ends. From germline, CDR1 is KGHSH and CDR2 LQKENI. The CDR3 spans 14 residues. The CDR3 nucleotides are TGTGCCAGCTCACCACAACAAAACACCGGGGAGCTGTTTTTT. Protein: CASSPQQNTGELFF.

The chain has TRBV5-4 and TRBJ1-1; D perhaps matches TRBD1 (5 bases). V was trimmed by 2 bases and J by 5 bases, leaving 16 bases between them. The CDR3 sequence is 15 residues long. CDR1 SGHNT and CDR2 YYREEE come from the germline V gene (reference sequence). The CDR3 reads CASSFNTVRGTEAFF. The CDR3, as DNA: TGTGCCAGCAGCTTTAACACGGTTCGGGGGACTGAAGCTTTCTTT. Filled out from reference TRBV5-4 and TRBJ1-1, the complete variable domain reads ETGVTQSPTHLIKTRGQQVTLRCSSQSGHNTVSWYQQALGQGPQFIFQYYREEENGRGNFPPRFSGLQFPNYSSELNVNALELDDSALYLCASSFNTVRGTEAFFGQGTRLTVV.

This CDR3 is CAWSSGQGAIQPQHF. The CDR3 DNA follows: TGTGCCTGGAGTTCGGGACAGGGGGCGATTCAGCCCCAGCATTTT. This chain links TRBV30 with TRBJ1-5; 12 bases are a match to TRBD1. This CDR3 is 15 amino acids long. The V and J ends lost 2 bases and 6 bases, in that order; junction bases with no gene match: 5. Germline assignment: CDR1 GTSNPN and CDR2 SVGIG (reference sequence).

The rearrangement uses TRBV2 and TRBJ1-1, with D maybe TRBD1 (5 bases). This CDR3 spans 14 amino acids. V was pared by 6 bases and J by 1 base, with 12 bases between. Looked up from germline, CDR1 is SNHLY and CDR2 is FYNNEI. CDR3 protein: CASSKWQGNTEAFF. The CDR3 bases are TGTGCCAGCAGCAAGTGGCAGGGGAACACTGAAGCTTTCTTT.

DNA of the CDR3: TGTGCCAGCAGTTTAGCGCTAGGGGGAGCTTTCTTT. Translated, it gives CASSLALGGAFF. The rearrangement links TRBV12-3 or TRBV12-4 to TRBJ1-1; D is possibly TRBD1 (6 bases). Trimming took 0 bases from V and 10 from J, leaving 9 bases between them. The CDR3 is 12 residues long.

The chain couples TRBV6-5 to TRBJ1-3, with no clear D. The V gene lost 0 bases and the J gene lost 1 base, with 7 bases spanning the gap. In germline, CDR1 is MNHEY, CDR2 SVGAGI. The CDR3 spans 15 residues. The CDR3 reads CASSYSTESGNTIYF. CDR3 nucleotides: TGTGCCAGCAGTTACTCGACGGAGTCTGGAAACACCATATATTTT.

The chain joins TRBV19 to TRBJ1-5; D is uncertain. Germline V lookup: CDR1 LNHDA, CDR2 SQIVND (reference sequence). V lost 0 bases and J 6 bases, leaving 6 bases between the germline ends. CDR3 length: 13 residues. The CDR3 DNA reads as TGTGCCAGTAGTATAGATAACAGTCAGCCCCAGCATTTT. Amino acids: CASSIDNSQPQHF.

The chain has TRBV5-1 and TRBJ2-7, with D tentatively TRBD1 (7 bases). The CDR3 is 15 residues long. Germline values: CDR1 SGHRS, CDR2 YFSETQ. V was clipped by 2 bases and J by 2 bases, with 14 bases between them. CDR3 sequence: CASSFGGTATYEQYF. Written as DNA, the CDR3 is TGCGCCAGCAGCTTCGGAGGGACAGCAACCTACGAGCAGTACTTC. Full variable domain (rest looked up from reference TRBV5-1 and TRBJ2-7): KAGVTQTPRYLIKTRGQQVTLSCSPISGHRSVSWYQQTPGQGLQFLFEYFSETQRNKGNFPGRFSGRQFSNSRSEMNVSTLELGDSALYLCASSFGGTATYEQYFGPGTRLTVT.

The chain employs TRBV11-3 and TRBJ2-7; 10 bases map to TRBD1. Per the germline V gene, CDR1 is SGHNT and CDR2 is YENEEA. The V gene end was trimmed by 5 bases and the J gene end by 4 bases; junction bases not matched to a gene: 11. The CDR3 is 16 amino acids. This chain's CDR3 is CASSPRGGTGVYEQYF. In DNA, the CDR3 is TGTGCCAGCAGCCCACGGGGAGGGACAGGGGTATACGAGCAGTACTTC.

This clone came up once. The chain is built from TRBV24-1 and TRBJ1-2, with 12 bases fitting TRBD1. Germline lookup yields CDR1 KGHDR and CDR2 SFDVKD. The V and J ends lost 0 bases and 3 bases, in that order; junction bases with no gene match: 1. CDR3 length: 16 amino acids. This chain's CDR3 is CATSDLGTGGDYGYTF. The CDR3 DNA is TGTGCCACCAGTGATTTGGGGACAGGGGGCGACTATGGCTACACCTTC.

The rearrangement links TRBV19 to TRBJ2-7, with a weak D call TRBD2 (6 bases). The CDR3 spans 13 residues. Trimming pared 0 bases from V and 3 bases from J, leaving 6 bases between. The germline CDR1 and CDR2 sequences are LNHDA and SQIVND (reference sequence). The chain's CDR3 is CASSIEEGYEQYF. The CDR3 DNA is TGTGCCAGTAGTATAGAGGAGGGCTACGAGCAGTACTTC.

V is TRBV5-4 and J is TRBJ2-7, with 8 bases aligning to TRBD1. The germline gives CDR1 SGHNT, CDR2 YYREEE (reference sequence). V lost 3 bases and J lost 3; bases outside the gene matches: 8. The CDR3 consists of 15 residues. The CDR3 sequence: CASSSWTGLNYEQYF. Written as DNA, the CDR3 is TGTGCCAGCAGCTCCTGGACAGGGCTAAACTACGAGCAGTACTTC.

The CDR3 nucleotides read TGTGCCAGCAGTTTATCAGGGGCGGCGAGCGAGCAGTACTTC. It specifies CASSLSGAASEQYF. The chain has TRBV27 and TRBJ2-7; D possibly corresponds to TRBD1 (5 bases). Germline CDR1 MNHEY, CDR2 SMNVEV (reference sequence). The CDR3 has 14 residues. V was trimmed by 0 bases and J by 6 bases, leaving 12 bases between them.

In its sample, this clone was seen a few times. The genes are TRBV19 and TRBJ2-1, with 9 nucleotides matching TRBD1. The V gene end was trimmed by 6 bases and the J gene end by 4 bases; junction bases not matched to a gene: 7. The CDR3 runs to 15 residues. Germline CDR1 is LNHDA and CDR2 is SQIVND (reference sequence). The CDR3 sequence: CASSAGQGSYNEQFF. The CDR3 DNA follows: TGTGCCAGTAGCGCGGGACAGGGTTCTTACAATGAGCAGTTCTTC.

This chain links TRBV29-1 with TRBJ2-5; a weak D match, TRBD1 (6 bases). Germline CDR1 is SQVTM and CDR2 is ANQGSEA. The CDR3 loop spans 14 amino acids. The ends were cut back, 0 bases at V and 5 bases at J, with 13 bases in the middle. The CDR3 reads CSVEDLRTEETQYF. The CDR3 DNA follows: TGCAGCGTTGAAGATCTGAGGACAGAGGAGACCCAGTACTTC. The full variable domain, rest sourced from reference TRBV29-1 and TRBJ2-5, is SAVISQKPSRDICQRGTSLTIQCQVDSQVTMMFWYRQQPGQSLTLIATANQGSEATYESGFVIDKFPISRPNLTFSTLTVSNMSPEDSSIYLCSVEDLRTEETQYFGPGTRLLVL.

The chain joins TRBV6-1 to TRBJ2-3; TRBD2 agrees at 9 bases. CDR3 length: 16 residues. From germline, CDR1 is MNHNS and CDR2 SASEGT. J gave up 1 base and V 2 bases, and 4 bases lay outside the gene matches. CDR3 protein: CASSEKKRGGTDTQYF. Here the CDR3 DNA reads TGTGCCAGCAGTGAAAAGAAGCGGGGGGGCACAGATACGCAGTATTTT.